The rows below give T cell receptor beta chains drawn from one sample of a study of cytomegalovirus exposure and HLA in healthy donors. Clones were read by immunoSEQ multiplex PCR, and TCRdb kept only the in-frame ones, dropping some. Of 95,000 to 150,000 clones in the sample, 75% were seen once. Sequenced material: PBMCs. The receptors stem from a middle-aged woman in good health and CMV-seropositive. CDR3s include the opening cysteine and the closing phenylalanine or tryptophan. A D gene is named only where the DNA matches it firmly. Some rows have no size entry. The others give once, few or many, or a class for an expanded clone.

V: TRBV4-2
D: NA
J: TRBJ1-3
size: NA
CDR3: CASSQGRGLPGGGNTIYF
DNA: TGTGCCAGCAGCCAAGGCAGGGGCCTCCCCGGTGGGGGAAACACCATATATTTT

V: TRBV30
D: NA
J: TRBJ1-5
size: once
CDR3: CAWDSFNQPQHF
DNA: TGTGCCTGGGACAGCTTCAATCAGCCCCAGCATTTT

V: TRBV28
D: TRBD2
J: TRBJ2-7
size: once
CDR3: CASSRTSGAVYEQYF
DNA: TGTGCCAGCAGTAGGACTAGCGGGGCCGTCTACGAGCAGTACTTC

V: TRBV4-3
D: NA
J: TRBJ2-7
size: NA
CDR3: CASSQDASGPYEQYF
DNA: TGCGCCAGCAGCCAAGATGCCAGCGGTCCCTACGAGCAGTACTTC

V: TRBV27
D: TRBD1
J: TRBJ2-6
size: NA
CDR3: CASGDRGLSGANVLTF
DNA: TGTGCCAGTGGGGACAGGGGCCTCTCTGGGGCCAACGTCCTGACTTTC

V: TRBV30
D: TRBD1
J: TRBJ2-5
size: NA
CDR3: CAWRTGNRGETQYF
DNA: TGTGCCTGGCGGACAGGGAATAGGGGAGAGACCCAGTACTTC

V: TRBV6-5
D: TRBD1
J: TRBJ2-7
size: NA
CDR3: CASSYSGQGWSYEQYF
DNA: TGTGCCAGCAGTTACTCTGGACAGGGTTGGTCCTACGAGCAGTACTTC

V: TRBV7-2
D: TRBD1
J: TRBJ2-7
size: NA
CDR3: CASSTRTGSYEQYF
DNA: TGTGCCAGCAGCACCAGGACAGGCTCCTACGAGCAGTACTTC

V: TRBV7-9
D: TRBD1
J: TRBJ2-2
size: few
CDR3: CASSLVGQDNTGELFF
DNA: TGTGCCAGCAGCTTAGTTGGACAGGATAACACCGGGGAGCTGTTTTTT

V: TRBV7-2
D: TRBD2
J: TRBJ2-1
size: NA
CDR3: CASGTSSYNEQFF
DNA: TGTGCCAGCGGGACTAGCAGTTACAATGAGCAGTTCTTC

V: TRBV27
D: NA
J: TRBJ1-1
size: NA
CDR3: CASSLSFGQGGITEAFF
DNA: TGTGCCAGCAGTTTATCCTTCGGGCAGGGCGGAATCACTGAAGCTTTCTTT

V: TRBV7-9
D: NA
J: TRBJ1-1
size: NA
CDR3: CASSSTQLTEAFF
DNA: TGTGCCAGCAGCTCTACACAGTTGACTGAAGCTTTCTTT

V: TRBV10-3
D: TRBD1
J: TRBJ1-1
size: NA
CDR3: CAISHGQGAGATEAFF
DNA: TGTGCCATCAGCCACGGACAGGGGGCAGGTGCCACTGAAGCTTTCTTT

V: TRBV4-3
D: TRBD2
J: TRBJ2-1
size: NA
CDR3: CASSHPGLAGGPALNEQFF
DNA: TGCGCCAGCAGCCATCCGGGACTAGCGGGGGGGCCGGCTCTGAATGAGCAGTTCTTC

V: TRBV30
D: NA
J: TRBJ1-1
size: NA
CDR3: CAWSEVPGEAFF
DNA: TGTGCCTGGAGTGAGGTCCCAGGTGAAGCTTTCTTT

V: TRBV14
D: NA
J: TRBJ2-1
size: once
CDR3: CASSQGGVGNEQFF
DNA: TGTGCCAGCAGCCAAGGCGGGGTGGGCAATGAGCAGTTCTTC

V: TRBV19
D: NA
J: TRBJ2-7
size: NA
CDR3: CASSTGKPYEQYF
DNA: TGTGCCAGTAGTACCGGGAAGCCCTATGAGCAGTACTTC

V: TRBV10-3
D: TRBD1
J: TRBJ1-1
size: NA
CDR3: CAISFRQGGTEAFF
DNA: TGTGCCATCAGTTTCCGACAGGGGGGGACTGAAGCTTTCTTT

V: TRBV27
D: TRBD1
J: TRBJ1-5
size: once
CDR3: CASRWTGLNQPQHF
DNA: TGTGCCAGCAGATGGACAGGTCTAAATCAGCCCCAGCATTTT

V: TRBV28
D: NA
J: TRBJ1-4
size: NA
CDR3: CASIPNRVTNEKLFF
DNA: TGTGCCAGCATCCCCAACCGCGTAACGAATGAAAAACTGTTTTTT

V: TRBV30
D: TRBD1
J: TRBJ2-6
size: NA
CDR3: CAWSEGQGLTGANVLTF
DNA: TGTGCCTGGAGTGAAGGACAGGGGCTGACTGGGGCCAACGTCCTGACTTTC

V: TRBV30
D: TRBD1
J: TRBJ1-5
size: once
CDR3: CAWSPGQGVQPQHF
DNA: TGTGCCTGGAGTCCGGGACAGGGCGTTCAGCCCCAGCATTTT

V: TRBV11-1
D: NA
J: TRBJ1-6
size: few
CDR3: CASSQQGDSPLHF
DNA: TGTGCCAGCAGCCAACAGGGTGATTCACCCCTCCACTTT

V: TRBV6-5
D: TRBD2
J: TRBJ2-1
size: NA
CDR3: CASRGLAGGDEQFF
DNA: TGTGCCAGCAGGGGACTAGCGGGAGGCGATGAGCAGTTCTTC

V: TRBV7-9
D: NA
J: TRBJ2-2
size: few
CDR3: CASSAGKGGGELFF
DNA: TGTGCCAGCAGCGCCGGGAAAGGGGGCGGGGAGCTGTTTTTT

V: TRBV5-6
D: NA
J: TRBJ2-7
size: few
CDR3: CASSGDKAYEQYF
DNA: TGTGCCAGCAGCGGGGACAAGGCCTACGAGCAGTACTTC

V: TRBV5-6
D: NA
J: TRBJ2-3
size: few
CDR3: CASSLAGNTQYF
DNA: TGTGCCAGCAGCTTGGCGGGTAACACGCAGTATTTT

V: TRBV2
D: NA
J: TRBJ2-7
size: NA
CDR3: CASSELDGSYEQYF
DNA: TGTGCCAGCAGTGAATTAGATGGCTCCTACGAGCAGTACTTC

V: TRBV19
D: TRBD1
J: TRBJ2-1
size: NA
CDR3: CASSISSGDRDEQFF
DNA: TGTGCCAGTAGTATAAGCTCTGGGGACAGGGATGAGCAGTTCTTC

V: TRBV4-3
D: TRBD2
J: TRBJ2-1
size: few
CDR3: CASSLSTSGPYNEQFF
DNA: TGCGCCAGCAGCCTTTCGACTAGCGGCCCATACAATGAGCAGTTCTTC

V: TRBV6-1
D: TRBD1
J: TRBJ1-2
size: NA
CDR3: CASSVAQGEYGYTF
DNA: TGTGCCAGCAGTGTGGCGCAGGGGGAGTATGGCTACACCTTC

V: TRBV5-1
D: NA
J: TRBJ1-5
size: NA
CDR3: CASSLGQENQPQHF
DNA: TGCGCCAGCAGCTTGGGACAGGAGAATCAGCCCCAGCATTTT

V: TRBV2
D: TRBD2
J: TRBJ2-1
size: few
CDR3: CASSEQTSSPTEQFF
DNA: TGTGCCAGCAGTGAACAGACTAGCTCGCCGACTGAGCAGTTCTTC

V: TRBV6-5
D: NA
J: TRBJ1-1
size: NA
CDR3: CASSSSTGSTEAFF
DNA: TGTGCCAGCAGTTCGAGCACAGGAAGCACTGAAGCTTTCTTT

V: TRBV19
D: NA
J: TRBJ2-7
size: NA
CDR3: CASSRTASYEQYF
DNA: TGTGCCAGTAGTCGGACAGCCTCCTACGAGCAGTACTTC

V: TRBV2
D: NA
J: TRBJ2-1
size: NA
CDR3: CASTLGGGTSYNEQFF
DNA: TGTGCCTCCACCCTAGGCGGTGGAACCTCCTACAATGAGCAGTTCTTC

V: TRBV4-2
D: NA
J: TRBJ2-5
size: once
CDR3: CASSQDVVIGGAETQYF
DNA: TGTGCCAGCAGCCAAGATGTAGTAATTGGGGGGGCGGAGACCCAGTACTTC

V: TRBV18
D: TRBD1
J: TRBJ2-7
size: NA
CDR3: CASSLPGGSYEQYF
DNA: TGTGCCAGCTCACTTCCAGGGGGCTCCTACGAGCAGTACTTC

V: TRBV19
D: NA
J: TRBJ1-1
size: NA
CDR3: CASNFGGGMNTEAFF
DNA: TGTGCCAGTAACTTTGGGGGAGGGATGAACACTGAAGCTTTCTTT

V: TRBV9
D: NA
J: TRBJ1-1
size: NA
CDR3: CASSAKGENTEAFF
DNA: TGTGCCAGCAGCGCCAAGGGGGAAAACACTGAAGCTTTCTTT

V: TRBV7-9
D: NA
J: TRBJ1-5
size: few
CDR3: CASSLSVGNQPQHF
DNA: TGTGCCAGCAGCTTAAGCGTCGGTAATCAGCCCCAGCATTTT

V: TRBV30
D: NA
J: TRBJ2-7
size: NA
CDR3: CACLSGISYEQYF
DNA: TGTGCCTGCTTGTCCGGGATCTCCTACGAGCAGTACTTC

V: TRBV5-1
D: NA
J: TRBJ2-7
size: NA
CDR3: CASSLRTGLGEQYF
DNA: TGCGCCAGCAGCTTGCGTACCGGGTTGGGCGAGCAGTACTTC